Listed here are 12 T cell receptor beta chains from one sample, sequenced in a study of identical twins. TCRdb independently ran MiXCR on the 5' RACE reads; one entry per CDR3 protein. Seen here are some 900,000 distinct CDR3 sequences, around 12% observed once, and the top ten hold around 1.5%. These same data were also listed under a study on yellow fever vaccine responses in identical twins.

The source material was PBMCs. The receptors come from a woman aged 18-29 years in good health.

V is TRBV12-3 or TRBV12-4 and J is TRBJ1-1; the D gene is possibly TRBD1 (5 bases). Trimming removed 8 bases from V and 3 bases from J, with 16 bases in between. CDR3 length equals 14 residues. The CDR3 sequence: CASSLIGGHTEAFF. CDR3 sequence (DNA): TGTGCCAGCTCTCTGATCGGGGGTCACACTGAAGCTTTCTTT.

In the case of this clonotype: A junction end diverges from the germline sequence, so it may reflect a read error. V is TRBV24-1 and J is TRBJ2-1, with D hard to call. The germline V gene encodes CDR1 KGHDR and CDR2 SFDVKD. This CDR3 comprises 13 residues. CDR3 protein: CATSDPNYNGQFF. CDR3 coding DNA: TGTGCCACCAGTGACCCGAACTACAATGGGCAGTTCTTC.

This chain connects TRBV29-1 to TRBJ2-5; 7 nucleotides line up with TRBD2. The ends lost 6 bases at V and 5 bases at J; junction bases unmatched: 6. This CDR3 is 12 amino acids long. Per the germline V gene, CDR1 is SQVTM and CDR2 is ANQGSEA. The CDR3 region is CSVAPGGETQYF. The CDR3 bases are TGCAGCGTGGCCCCCGGGGGGGAGACCCAGTACTTC.

This clonotype was picked up many times. This chain uses TRBV15 with TRBJ2-2; D ambiguous. Germline V lookup: CDR1 LNHNV, CDR2 YYDKDF (reference sequence). The CDR3 totals 19 residues. The V end was cut by 0 bases, the J end by 3 bases, with 20 bases between. The CDR3 DNA is TGTGCCACCAGCAGAGAGGCTAAGGTAGACGGGTTGGACACCGGGGAGCTGTTTTTT. Translating it yields CATSREAKVDGLDTGELFF.

This chain joins TRBV20-1 and TRBJ2-7; 7 positions match TRBD2. CDR1 and CDR2 from the germline V gene are DFQATT and SNEGSKA (reference sequence). The CDR3 length is 12 residues. With 3 bases clipped from V and 4 bases from J, the junction kept 3 bases outside the gene matches. The CDR3 DNA is TGCAGTGCTAGGGGGGGGGGGTACGAGCAGTACGTC. It specifies CSARGGGYEQYV.

This clonotype turned up a few times. The V call is TRBV12-3 or TRBV12-4, the J call TRBJ1-6, with D uncertain. This CDR3 comprises 16 residues. Trimming removed 4 bases from V and 9 bases from J, with 19 bases in between. CDR3 protein: CASSSRAPTEGSPLHF. The CDR3 nucleotides read TGTGCCAGCAGTTCCCGGGCCCCGACGGAAGGTTCACCCCTCCACTTT.

This clonotype was detected ten times or more. The chain recombines TRBV7-9 with TRBJ2-4; 8 nucleotides match TRBD1. The trim removed 5 bases at V and 5 bases at J, leaving 5 bases unmatched. The CDR3 totals 14 residues. From germline, CDR1 is SEHNR and CDR2 FQNEAQ (reference sequence). CDR3 coding DNA: TGTGCCAGCAGCCACCAGGGGGCCCAAAACATTCAGTACTTC. Its translation is CASSHQGAQNIQYF.

This clonotype showed up just a few times. The genes are TRBV6-5 and TRBJ1-1, with a possible D match to TRBD1 (5 bases). Trimming pared 2 bases from V and 5 bases from J, leaving 12 bases between. Looked up from germline, CDR1 is MNHEY and CDR2 is SVGAGI. CDR3 length: 14 residues. CDR3 in amino acids: CASSYEGRGTEAFF. The CDR3 DNA sequence: TGTGCCAGCAGTTACGAGGGGCGGGGGACTGAAGCTTTCTTT.

This clonotype was found a few times. This chain joins TRBV7-9 and TRBJ1-1; unclear D gene. The CDR3 sequence is 16 residues long. V lost 1 base and J 10 bases, leaving 22 bases between the germline ends. CDR1 and CDR2 (germline): SEHNR, FQNEAQ (reference sequence). DNA of the CDR3: TGTGCCAGCAGCTTAGTGTCTGGTACCGGGAGGGATGGAGCTTTCTTT. Translating gives CASSLVSGTGRDGAFF. The whole variable domain, filled in from reference TRBV7-9 and TRBJ1-1, reads DTGVSQNPRHKITKRGQNVTFRCDPISEHNRLYWYRQTLGQGPEFLTYFQNEAQLEKSRLLSDRFSAERPKGSFSTLEIQRTEQGDSAMYLCASSLVSGTGRDGAFFGQGTRLTVV.

This clonotype was detected only a few times. V is TRBV28 and J is TRBJ1-5, with D possibly matching TRBD1 (5 bases). The V gene's germline CDR1 is MDHEN and CDR2 SYDVKM. V lost 3 bases to trimming and J lost 0 bases, with 9 bases between them. The CDR3 is made up of 15 amino acids. CDR3 amino acids: CASSFTGVSNQPQHF. DNA of the CDR3: TGTGCCAGCAGTTTTACGGGGGTTAGCAATCAGCCCCAGCATTTT.

This chain joins TRBV7-8 and TRBJ1-3, with a weak D call TRBD1 (5 bases). This CDR3 spans 14 amino acids. Trimming left V 5 bases short and J 4 bases short, with 12 bases between. Germline CDR1 reads SGHVS; CDR2 reads FQNEAQ. The CDR3 region is CASSNPGGGNTIYF. The CDR3 bases are TGTGCCAGCAGCAACCCCGGGGGGGGAAACACCATATATTTT.

This clonotype occurred a few times. CDR3 protein: CASSSTSGTSTGELFF. Written as DNA, the CDR3 is TGTGCCAGCAGCTCAACTAGCGGAACCAGCACCGGGGAGCTGTTTTTT. The rearrangement links TRBV7-8 to TRBJ2-2, with 8 positions matching TRBD2. Per the germline V gene, CDR1 is SGHVS and CDR2 is FQNEAQ. This CDR3 has 16 residues. Trimming removed 4 bases from V and 4 bases from J; junction bases left unmatched: 8.